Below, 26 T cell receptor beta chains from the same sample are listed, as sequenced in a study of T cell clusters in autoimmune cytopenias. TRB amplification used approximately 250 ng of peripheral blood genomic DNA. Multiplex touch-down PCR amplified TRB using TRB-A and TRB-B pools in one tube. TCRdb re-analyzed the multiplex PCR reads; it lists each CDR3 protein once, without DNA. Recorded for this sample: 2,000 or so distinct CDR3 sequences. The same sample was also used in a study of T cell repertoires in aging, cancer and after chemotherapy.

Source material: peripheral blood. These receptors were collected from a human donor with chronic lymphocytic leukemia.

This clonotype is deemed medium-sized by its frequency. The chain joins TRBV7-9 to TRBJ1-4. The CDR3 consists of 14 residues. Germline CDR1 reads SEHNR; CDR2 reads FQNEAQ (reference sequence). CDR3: CASSLGQNNEKLFF.

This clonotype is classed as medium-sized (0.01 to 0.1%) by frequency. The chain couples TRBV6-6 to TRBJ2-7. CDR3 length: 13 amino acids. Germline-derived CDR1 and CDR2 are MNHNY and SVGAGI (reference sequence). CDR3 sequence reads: CASISGSSYEQYF.

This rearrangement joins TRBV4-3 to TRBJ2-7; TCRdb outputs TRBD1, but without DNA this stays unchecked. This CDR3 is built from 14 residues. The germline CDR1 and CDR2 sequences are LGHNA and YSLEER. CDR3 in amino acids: CASSQALGAREQYF.

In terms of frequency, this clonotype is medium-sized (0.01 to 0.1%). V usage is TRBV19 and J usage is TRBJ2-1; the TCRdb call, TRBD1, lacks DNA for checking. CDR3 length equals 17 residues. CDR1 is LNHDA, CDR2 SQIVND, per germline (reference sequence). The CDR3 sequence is CASSIVGGHLPYNEQFF.

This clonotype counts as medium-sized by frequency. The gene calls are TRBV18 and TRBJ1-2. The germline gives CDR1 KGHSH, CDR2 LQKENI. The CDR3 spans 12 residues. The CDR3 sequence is CASSDANYGYTF.

The CDR3 here is CASSPDGSSGNTIYF. The V and J genes are TRBV7-3 and TRBJ1-3. Germline V gene lookup returns CDR1 SGHTA and CDR2 FQGTGA. The CDR3 consists of 15 residues.

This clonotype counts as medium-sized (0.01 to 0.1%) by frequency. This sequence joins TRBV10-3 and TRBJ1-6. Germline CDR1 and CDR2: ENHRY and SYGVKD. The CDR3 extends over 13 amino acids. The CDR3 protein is CAIREGMSSPLHF.

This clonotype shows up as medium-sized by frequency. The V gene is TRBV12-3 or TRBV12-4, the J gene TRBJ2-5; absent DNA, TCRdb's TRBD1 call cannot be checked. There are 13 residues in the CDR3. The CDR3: CASSLWGAETQYF.

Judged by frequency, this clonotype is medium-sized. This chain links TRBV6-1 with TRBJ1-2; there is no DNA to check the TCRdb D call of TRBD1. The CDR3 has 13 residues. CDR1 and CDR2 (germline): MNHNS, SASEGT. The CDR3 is CANSRDSYYGYTF.

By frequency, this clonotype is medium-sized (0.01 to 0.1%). Here the CDR3 reads CASSPGGAPGELFF. The chain carries TRBV5-4 and TRBJ2-2; the D call from TCRdb, TRBD2, cannot be confirmed without DNA. Germline loops: CDR1 SGHNT, CDR2 YYREEE (reference sequence). This CDR3 has 14 amino acids.

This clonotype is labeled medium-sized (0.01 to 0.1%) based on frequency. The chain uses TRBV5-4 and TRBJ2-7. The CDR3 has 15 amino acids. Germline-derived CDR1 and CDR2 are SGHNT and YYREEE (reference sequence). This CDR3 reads CASSSMRQDSYEQYF.

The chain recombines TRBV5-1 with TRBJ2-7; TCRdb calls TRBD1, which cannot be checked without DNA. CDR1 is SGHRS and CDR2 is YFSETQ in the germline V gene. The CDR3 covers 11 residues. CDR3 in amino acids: CASSSPVEQYF.

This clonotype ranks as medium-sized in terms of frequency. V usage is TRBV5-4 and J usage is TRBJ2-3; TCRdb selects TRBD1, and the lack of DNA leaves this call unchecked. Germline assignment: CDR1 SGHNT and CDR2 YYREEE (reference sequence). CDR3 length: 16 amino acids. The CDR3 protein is CASSSIGQGAADTQYF.

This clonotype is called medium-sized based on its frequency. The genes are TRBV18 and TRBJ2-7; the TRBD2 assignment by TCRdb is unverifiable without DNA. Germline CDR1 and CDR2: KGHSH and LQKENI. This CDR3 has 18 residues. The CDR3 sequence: CASSPQTGWRGGRNEQYF. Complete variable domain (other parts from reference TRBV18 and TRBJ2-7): NAGVMQNPRHLVRRRGQEARLRCSPMKGHSHVYWYRQLPEEGLKFMVYLQKENIIDESGMPKERFSAEFPKEGPSILRIQQVVRGDSAAYFCASSPQTGWRGGRNEQYFGPGTRLTVT.

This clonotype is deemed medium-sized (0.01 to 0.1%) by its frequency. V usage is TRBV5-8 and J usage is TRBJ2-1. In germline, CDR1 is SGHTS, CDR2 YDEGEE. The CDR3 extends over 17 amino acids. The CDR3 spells CASSLRWLLTGYNEQFF.

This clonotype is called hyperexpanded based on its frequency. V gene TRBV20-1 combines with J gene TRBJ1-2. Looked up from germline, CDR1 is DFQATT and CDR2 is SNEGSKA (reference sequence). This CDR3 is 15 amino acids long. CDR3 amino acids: CSARGNEIINYGYTF.

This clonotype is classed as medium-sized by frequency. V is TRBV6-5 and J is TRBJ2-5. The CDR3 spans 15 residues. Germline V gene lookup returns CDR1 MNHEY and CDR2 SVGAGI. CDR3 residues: CASSYGGSTMETQYF.

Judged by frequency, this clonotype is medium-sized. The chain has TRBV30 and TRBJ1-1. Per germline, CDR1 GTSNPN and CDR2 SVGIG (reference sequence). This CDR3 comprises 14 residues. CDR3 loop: CAWSGLLVNTEAFF.

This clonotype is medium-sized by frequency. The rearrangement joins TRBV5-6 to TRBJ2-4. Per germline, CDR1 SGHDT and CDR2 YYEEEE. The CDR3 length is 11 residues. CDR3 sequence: CASSLAEVQYF.

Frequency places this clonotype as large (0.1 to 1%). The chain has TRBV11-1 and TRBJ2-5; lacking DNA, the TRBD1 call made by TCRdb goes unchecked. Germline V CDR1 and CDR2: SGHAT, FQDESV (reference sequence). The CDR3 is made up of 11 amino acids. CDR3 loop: CASSGTGDRYF.

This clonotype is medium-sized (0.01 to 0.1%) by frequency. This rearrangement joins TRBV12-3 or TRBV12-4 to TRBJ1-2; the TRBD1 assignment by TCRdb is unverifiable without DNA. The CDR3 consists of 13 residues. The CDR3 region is CASSLEGVGGYTF.

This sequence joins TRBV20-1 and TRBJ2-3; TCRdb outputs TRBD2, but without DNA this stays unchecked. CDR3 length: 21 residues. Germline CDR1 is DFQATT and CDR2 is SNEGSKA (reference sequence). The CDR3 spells CSARDSRVAGGKRARTDTQYF.

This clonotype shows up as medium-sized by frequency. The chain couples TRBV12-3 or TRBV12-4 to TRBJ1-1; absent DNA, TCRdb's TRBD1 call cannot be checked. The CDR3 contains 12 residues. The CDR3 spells CASRGLWSEAFF.

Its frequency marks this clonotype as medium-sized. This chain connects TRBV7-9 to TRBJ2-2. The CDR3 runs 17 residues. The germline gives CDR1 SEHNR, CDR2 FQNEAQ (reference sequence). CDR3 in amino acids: CASSLRPQNSNTGELFF.

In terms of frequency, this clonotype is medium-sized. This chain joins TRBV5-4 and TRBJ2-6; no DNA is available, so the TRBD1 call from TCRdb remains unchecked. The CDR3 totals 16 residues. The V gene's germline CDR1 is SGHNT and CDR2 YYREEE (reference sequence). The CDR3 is CASRGQVNSGANVLTF.

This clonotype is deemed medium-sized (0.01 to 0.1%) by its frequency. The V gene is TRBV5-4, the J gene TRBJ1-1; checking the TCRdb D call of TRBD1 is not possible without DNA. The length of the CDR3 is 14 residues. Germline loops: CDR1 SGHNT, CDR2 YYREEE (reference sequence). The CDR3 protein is CASSLQVMNTEAFF.